The T cell receptor (beta chain) described here comes from a study of neurological immune-mediated disorders. General study results and limits: The study phylogenetically grouped the repertoires of 18 of 34 multiple sclerosis patients into one related-CDR3 cluster, a possible signature. None of the CDR3 amino acid sequences in expanded clones turned up in more than one subject, which points to private repertoires in all groups.

A total of 2 million PBMCs stored at -80 degrees C provided the unsorted libraries. This clonotype was picked up many times. Its antigen remains unidentified. Trimming took 5 bases from V and 8 from J; bases not matched to a gene: 14. CDR3 length equals 14 residues. From germline, CDR1 is DFQATT and CDR2 SNEGSKA (reference sequence). The cDNA was generated through 5'RACE incorporating 10-nucleotide random UMIs. From the 5' RACE reads, TCRdb called clonotypes with MiXCR, one entry per CDR3 protein. Among roughly 41,000 distinct CDR3 sequences listed, 1.9% were seen once. This chain connects TRBV20-1 to TRBJ1-2; 7 positions match TRBD1. Sequenced input: PBMCs. The TCR sequence derives from a woman between 40 and 55 years old with multiple sclerosis. The CDR3 bases are TGCAGTGCTGAATCCGGGACAGTGTTCGCCGGCTACACCTTC. It codes for CSAESGTVFAGYTF.